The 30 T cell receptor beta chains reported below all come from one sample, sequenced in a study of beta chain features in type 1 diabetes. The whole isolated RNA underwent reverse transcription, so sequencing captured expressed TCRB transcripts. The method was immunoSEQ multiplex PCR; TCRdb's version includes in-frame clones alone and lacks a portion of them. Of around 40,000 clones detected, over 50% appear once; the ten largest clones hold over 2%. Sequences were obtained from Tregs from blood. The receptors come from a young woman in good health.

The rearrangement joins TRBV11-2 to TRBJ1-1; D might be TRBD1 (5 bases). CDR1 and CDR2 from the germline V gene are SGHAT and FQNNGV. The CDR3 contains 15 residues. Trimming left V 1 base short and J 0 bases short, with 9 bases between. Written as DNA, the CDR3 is TGTGCCAGCAGCTTAGTGGGGGGAATGAACACTGAAGCTTTCTTT. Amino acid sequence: CASSLVGGMNTEAFF.

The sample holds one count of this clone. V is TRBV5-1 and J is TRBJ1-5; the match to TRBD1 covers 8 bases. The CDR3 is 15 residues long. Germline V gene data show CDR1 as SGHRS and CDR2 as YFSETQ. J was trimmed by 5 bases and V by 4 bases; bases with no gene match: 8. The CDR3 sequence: CASSPGQGLYQPQHF. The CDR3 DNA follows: TGCGCCAGCAGCCCCGGACAGGGCCTGTATCAGCCCCAGCATTTT.

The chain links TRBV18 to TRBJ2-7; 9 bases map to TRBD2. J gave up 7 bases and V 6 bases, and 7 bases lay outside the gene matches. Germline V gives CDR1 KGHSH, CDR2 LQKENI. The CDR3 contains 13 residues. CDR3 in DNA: TGTGCCAGCTCGCGCGCGGGAGGGCGGGAGCAGTACTTC. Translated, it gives CASSRAGGREQYF.

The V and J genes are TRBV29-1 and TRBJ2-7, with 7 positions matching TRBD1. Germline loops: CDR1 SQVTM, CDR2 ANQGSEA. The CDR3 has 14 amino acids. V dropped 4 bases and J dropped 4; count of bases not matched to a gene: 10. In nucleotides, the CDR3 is TGCAGCGTTGTCCCCCCGGACAGGCGGTACGAGCAGTACTTC. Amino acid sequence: CSVVPPDRRYEQYF.

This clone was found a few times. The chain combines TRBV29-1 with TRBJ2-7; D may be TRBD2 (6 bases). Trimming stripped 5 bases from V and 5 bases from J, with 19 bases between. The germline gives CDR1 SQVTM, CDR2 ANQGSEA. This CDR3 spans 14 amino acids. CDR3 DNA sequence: TGCAGCGTTCCCGGCGGGACTCGGAGCCACGAGCAGTACTTC. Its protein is CSVPGGTRSHEQYF.

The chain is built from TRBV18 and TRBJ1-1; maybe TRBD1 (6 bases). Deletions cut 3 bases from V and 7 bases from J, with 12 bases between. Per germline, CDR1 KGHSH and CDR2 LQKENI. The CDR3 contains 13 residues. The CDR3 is CASSPQGILEAFF. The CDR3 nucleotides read TGTGCCAGCTCACCGCAGGGGATCCTTGAAGCTTTCTTT.

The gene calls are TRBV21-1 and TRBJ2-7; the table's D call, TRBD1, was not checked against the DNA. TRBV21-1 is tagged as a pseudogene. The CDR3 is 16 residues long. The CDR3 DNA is TGTGCCAGCAGCCAACGTTCCGGGACAGTCTCCTACGAGCAGTACTTC. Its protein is CASSQRSGTVSYEQYF.

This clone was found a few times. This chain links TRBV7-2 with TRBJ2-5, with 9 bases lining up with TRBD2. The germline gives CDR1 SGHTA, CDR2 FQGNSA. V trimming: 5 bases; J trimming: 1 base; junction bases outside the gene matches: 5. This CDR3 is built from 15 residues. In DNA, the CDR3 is TGTGCCAGCAGCCCTAGCGGGGCGCTCCAAGAGACCCAGTACTTC. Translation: CASSPSGALQETQYF.

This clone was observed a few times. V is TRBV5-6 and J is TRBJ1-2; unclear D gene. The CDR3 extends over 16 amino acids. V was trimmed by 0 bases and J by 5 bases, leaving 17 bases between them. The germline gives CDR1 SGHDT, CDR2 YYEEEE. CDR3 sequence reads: CASSLVGYDFLYGYTF. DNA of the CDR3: TGTGCCAGCAGCTTGGTTGGGTACGACTTCCTTTATGGCTACACCTTC.

The CDR3 region is CASSLRGTGELFF. CDR3 sequence (DNA): TGTGCCAGCAGCTTAAGAGGAACCGGGGAGCTGTTTTTT. The chain joins TRBV11-3 to TRBJ2-2; D unclear. Between the trimmed V and J ends, which lost 2 bases and 5 bases, there was a span of 6 bases. Per germline, CDR1 SGHNT and CDR2 YENEEA. There are 13 residues in the CDR3.

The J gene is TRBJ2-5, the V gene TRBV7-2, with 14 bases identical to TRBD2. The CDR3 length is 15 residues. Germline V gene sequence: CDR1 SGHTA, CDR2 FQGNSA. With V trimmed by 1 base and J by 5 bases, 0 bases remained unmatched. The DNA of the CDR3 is TGTGCCAGCAGCTTAGGACTAGCGGGAGGGGAGACCCAGTACTTC. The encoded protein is CASSLGLAGGETQYF.

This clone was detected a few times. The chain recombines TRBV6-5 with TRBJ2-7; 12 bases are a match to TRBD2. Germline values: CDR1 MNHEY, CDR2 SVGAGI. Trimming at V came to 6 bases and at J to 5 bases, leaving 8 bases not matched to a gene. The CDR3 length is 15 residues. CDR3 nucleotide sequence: TGTGCCAGCAGCCCTTCGACTAGCGGGAGCCACGAGCAGTACTTC. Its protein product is CASSPSTSGSHEQYF.

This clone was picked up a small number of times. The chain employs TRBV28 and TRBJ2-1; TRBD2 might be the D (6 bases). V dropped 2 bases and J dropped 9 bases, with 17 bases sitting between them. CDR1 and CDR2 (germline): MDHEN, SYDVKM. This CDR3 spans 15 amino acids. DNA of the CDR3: TGTGCCAGCAGTTTAGCGGGAAGCCCGAGGGCTGAGCAGTTCTTC. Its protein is CASSLAGSPRAEQFF.

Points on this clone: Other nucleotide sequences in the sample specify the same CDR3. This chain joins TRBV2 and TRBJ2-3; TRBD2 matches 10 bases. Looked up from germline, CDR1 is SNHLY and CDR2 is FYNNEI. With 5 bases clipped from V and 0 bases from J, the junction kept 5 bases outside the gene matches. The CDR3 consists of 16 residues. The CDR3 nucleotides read TGTGCCAGCAGTCGGACTAGCGGATCTAGCACAGATACGCAGTATTTT. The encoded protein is CASSRTSGSSTDTQYF.

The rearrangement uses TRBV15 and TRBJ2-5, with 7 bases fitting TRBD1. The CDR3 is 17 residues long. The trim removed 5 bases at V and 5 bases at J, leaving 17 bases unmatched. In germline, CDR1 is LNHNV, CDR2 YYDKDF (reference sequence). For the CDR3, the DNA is TGTGCCACCAGCGCTAGACAGGGTGGTAGGTCGATGGAGACCCAGTACTTC. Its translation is CATSARQGGRSMETQYF.

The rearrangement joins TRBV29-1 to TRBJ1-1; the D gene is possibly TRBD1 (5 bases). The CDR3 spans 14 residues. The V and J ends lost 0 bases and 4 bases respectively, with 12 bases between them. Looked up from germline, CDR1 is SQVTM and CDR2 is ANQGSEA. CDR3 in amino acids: CSVEDHGGSTEAFF. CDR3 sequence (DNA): TGCAGCGTTGAAGATCACGGGGGAAGCACTGAAGCTTTCTTT.

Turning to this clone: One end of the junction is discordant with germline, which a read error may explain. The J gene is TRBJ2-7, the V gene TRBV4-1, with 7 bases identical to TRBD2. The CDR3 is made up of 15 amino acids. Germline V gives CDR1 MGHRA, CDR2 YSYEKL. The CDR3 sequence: CASSQGAGITYEQYF. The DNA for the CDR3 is TGTGCCAGCAGCCAAGGAGCGGGAATTACCTACGAGCAGTACTTC.

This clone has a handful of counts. CDR3: CASSPGRDSHTEAFF. In DNA, the CDR3 is TGCGCCAGCAGCCCCGGGAGGGATTCGCACACTGAAGCTTTCTTT. The chain recombines TRBV5-1 with TRBJ1-1; unclear D gene. Germline CDR1 reads SGHRS; CDR2 reads YFSETQ. The CDR3 extends over 15 amino acids. Trimming pared 4 bases from V and 3 bases from J, leaving 16 bases between.

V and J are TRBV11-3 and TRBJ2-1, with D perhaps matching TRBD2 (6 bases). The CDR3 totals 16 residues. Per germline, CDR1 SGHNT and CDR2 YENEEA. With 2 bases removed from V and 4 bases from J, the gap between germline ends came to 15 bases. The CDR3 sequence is CASSLRVRGTYNEQFF. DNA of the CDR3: TGTGCCAGCAGCTTAAGGGTCAGAGGGACTTACAATGAGCAGTTCTTC.

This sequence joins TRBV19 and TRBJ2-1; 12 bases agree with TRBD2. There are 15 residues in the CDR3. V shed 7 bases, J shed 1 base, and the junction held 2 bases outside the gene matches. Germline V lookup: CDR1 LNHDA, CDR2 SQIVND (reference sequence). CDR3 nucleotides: TGTGCCAGTACCACTAGCGGGAGGTCCTACAATGAGCAGTTCTTC. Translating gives CASTTSGRSYNEQFF.

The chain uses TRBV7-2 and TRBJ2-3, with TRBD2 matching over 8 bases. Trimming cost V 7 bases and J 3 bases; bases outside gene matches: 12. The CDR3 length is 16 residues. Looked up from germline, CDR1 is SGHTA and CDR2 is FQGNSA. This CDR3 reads CASTKRGSGITDTQYF. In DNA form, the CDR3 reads TGTGCCAGCACCAAGCGGGGTAGCGGGATTACAGATACGCAGTATTTT.

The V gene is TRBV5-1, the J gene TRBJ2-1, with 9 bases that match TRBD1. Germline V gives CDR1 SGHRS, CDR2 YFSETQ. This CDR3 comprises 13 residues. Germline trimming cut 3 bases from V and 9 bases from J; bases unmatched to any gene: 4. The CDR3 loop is CASSSQGASEQFF. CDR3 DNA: TGCGCCAGCAGCTCACAGGGGGCAAGTGAGCAGTTCTTC.

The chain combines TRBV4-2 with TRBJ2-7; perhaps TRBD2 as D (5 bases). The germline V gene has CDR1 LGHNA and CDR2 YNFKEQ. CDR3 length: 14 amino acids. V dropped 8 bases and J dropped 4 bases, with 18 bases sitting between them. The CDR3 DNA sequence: TGTGCCAGCCGTCACCGGGATGAAGGGTACGAGCAGTACTTC. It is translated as CASRHRDEGYEQYF.

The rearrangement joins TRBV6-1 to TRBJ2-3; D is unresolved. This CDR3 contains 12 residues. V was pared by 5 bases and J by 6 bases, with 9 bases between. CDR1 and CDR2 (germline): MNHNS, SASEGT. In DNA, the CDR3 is TGTGCCAGCAGTAAAAGTCGGGATACGCAGTATTTT. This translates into CASSKSRDTQYF.

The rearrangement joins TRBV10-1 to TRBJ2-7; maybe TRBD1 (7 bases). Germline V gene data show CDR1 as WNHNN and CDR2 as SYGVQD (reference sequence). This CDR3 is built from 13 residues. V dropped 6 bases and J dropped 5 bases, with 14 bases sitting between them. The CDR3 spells CASSPGGSHEQYF. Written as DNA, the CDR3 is TGCGCCAGCAGCCCAGGGGGGTCCCACGAGCAGTACTTC.

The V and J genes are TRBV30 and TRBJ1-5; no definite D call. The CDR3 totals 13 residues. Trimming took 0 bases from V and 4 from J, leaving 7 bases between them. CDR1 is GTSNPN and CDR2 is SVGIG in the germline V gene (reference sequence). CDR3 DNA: TGTGCCTGGAGTGTTCACGGGAATCAGCCCCAGCATTTT. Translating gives CAWSVHGNQPQHF.

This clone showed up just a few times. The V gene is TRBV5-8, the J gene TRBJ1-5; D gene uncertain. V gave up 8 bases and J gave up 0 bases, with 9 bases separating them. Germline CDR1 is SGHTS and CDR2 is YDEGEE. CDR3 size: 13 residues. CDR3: CASIRYSNQPQHF. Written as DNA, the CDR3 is TGTGCCAGTATTCGTTATAGCAATCAGCCCCAGCATTTT.

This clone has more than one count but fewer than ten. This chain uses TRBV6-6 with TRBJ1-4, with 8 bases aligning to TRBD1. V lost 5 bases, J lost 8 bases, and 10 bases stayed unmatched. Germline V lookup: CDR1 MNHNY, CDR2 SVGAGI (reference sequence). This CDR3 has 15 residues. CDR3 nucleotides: TGTGCCAGCAGTCCAGGGACAGGCCGGGGAGAAAAACTGTTTTTT. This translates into CASSPGTGRGEKLFF.

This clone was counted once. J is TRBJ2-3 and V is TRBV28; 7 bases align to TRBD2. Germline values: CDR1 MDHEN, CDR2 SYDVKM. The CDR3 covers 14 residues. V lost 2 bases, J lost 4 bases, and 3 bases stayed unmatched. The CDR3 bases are TGTGCCAGCAGTTTAGCGGGAGACCCAGATACGCAGTATTTT. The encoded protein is CASSLAGDPDTQYF.

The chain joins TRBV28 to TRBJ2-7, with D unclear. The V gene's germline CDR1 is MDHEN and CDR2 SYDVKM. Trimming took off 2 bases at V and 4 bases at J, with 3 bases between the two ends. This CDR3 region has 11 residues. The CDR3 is CASSLRYEQYF. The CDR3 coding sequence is TGTGCCAGCAGTTTACGGTACGAGCAGTACTTC. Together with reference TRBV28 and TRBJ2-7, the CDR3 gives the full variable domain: DVKVTQSSRYLVKRTGEKVFLECVQDMDHENMFWYRQDPGLGLRLIYFSYDVKMKEKGDIPEGYSVSREKKERFSLILESASTNQTSMYLCASSLRYEQYFGPGTRLTVT.